Described below is a single TCR beta chain sequence and its context. The antigen is undetermined. Primers for the PCR totalled 60 Vbeta and 13 Jbeta. Method: immunoSEQ multiplex PCR; TCRdb's copy keeps in-frame clones and lacks some. The sample lists 120,000 or so clones; around 73% were seen once. The data were obtained in a study of cytomegalovirus exposure and HLA in healthy donors. CDR3 length equals 15 residues. The trim removed 4 bases at V and 3 bases at J, leaving 2 bases unmatched. Looked up from germline, CDR1 is SEHNR and CDR2 is FQNEAQ (reference sequence). Findings of the study overall: Reportedly, diagnosis of cytomegalovirus status by the classifier showed high specificity and sensitivity. In vitro work confirmed that a few CMV-associated chains recognize CMV antigens.

This receptor was taken from a man aged 30-40 years in good health and CMV-seropositive. The sequenced sample was PBMCs. The chain has TRBV7-9 and TRBJ2-7; TRBD2 matches 14 bases. The CDR3 loop is CASSSGLAGGYEQYF. DNA of the CDR3: TGTGCCAGCAGCTCCGGACTAGCGGGGGGCTACGAGCAGTACTTC.